The rows below give T cell receptor beta chains drawn from one sample of a study of cytomegalovirus exposure and HLA in healthy donors. Sequenced by immunoSEQ multiplex PCR; TCRdb stores in-frame clones only, minus some. Here the sample spans about 240,000 clones, approximately 83% being singletons. Material for sequencing was PBMCs. Receptors were obtained from a woman aged 25 to 45 in good health and CMV-seropositive. The CDR3 runs from the conserved cysteine through the conserved F or W. Each record gives: CDR3 length, V gene, J gene, D gene, CDR3 protein, CDR3 DNA. A D gene is named only where the DNA matches it firmly.

>13|TRBV29-1|TRBJ2-2|-
CSVDYRATGELFF
TGCAGCGTTGACTACAGGGCTACCGGGGAGCTGTTTTTT
>15|TRBV27|TRBJ2-1|-
CASSSAGLPYNEQFF
TGTGCCAGCAGTTCTGCGGGACTTCCTTACAATGAGCAGTTCTTC
>15|TRBV25-1|TRBJ2-1|-
CASSEYGRFLNEQFF
TGTGCCAGCAGTGAATATGGTAGATTCCTCAATGAGCAGTTCTTC
>13|TRBV19|TRBJ1-2|-
CASSNVANYGYTF
TGTGCCAGTTCTAACGTTGCGAACTATGGCTACACCTTC
>12|TRBV4-1|TRBJ2-1|-
CASSQGGYEQFF
TGCGCCAGCAGCCAAGGAGGTTATGAGCAGTTCTTC
>15|TRBV4-1|TRBJ2-7|TRBD2
CASSQIAGSFDEQYF
TGCGCCAGCAGCCAAATAGCGGGAAGCTTCGACGAGCAGTACTTC
>14|TRBV5-1|TRBJ2-3|TRBD2
CASSSLAGADTQYF
TGCGCCAGCAGCTCCTTAGCGGGAGCAGATACGCAGTATTTT
>14|TRBV4-1|TRBJ2-7|-
CASTISLQGYEQYF
TGCGCCAGCACCATCTCGTTACAGGGCTACGAGCAGTACTTC
>15|TRBV23-1|TRBJ1-1|-
CASSQSFQGHTEAFF
TGCGCCAGCAGTCAATCTTTTCAGGGGCACACTGAAGCTTTCTTT
>15|TRBV5-4|TRBJ2-7|TRBD2
CASSLASGVSYEQYF
TGTGCCAGCAGCTTGGCTAGCGGAGTTTCCTACGAGCAGTACTTC
>13|TRBV9|TRBJ2-1|TRBD2
CASSVGGSYEQFF
TGTGCCAGCAGCGTAGGCGGGAGTTATGAGCAGTTCTTC
>15|TRBV7-8|TRBJ2-1|TRBD1
CASSPGQGAVSEQFF
TGTGCCAGCAGCCCAGGACAGGGGGCAGTTTCCGAGCAGTTCTTC
>17|TRBV2|TRBJ2-2|-
CASIKRQGGLNAGELFF
TGTGCCAGCATCAAGAGGCAGGGGGGACTGAACGCCGGGGAGCTGTTTTTT
>12|TRBV28|TRBJ2-1|-
CASSLGRGEQFF
TGTGCCAGCAGTTTAGGTCGGGGTGAGCAGTTCTTC
>13|TRBV19|TRBJ1-5|TRBD1
CASMTGVGQPQHF
TGTGCCAGTATGACAGGGGTTGGTCAGCCCCAGCATTTT
>15|TRBV29-1|TRBJ2-7|TRBD1
CSVHDVQGAGYEQYF
TGCAGCGTCCACGACGTTCAGGGGGCCGGTTACGAGCAGTACTTC
>13|TRBV19|TRBJ2-5|-
CASRGGGRETQYF
TGTGCCAGTCGGGGCGGGGGCCGGGAGACCCAGTACTTC
>17|TRBV4-1|TRBJ2-3|-
CASSLHSGKFGTDTQYF
TGCGCCAGCAGCCTGCACTCGGGGAAGTTCGGTACAGATACGCAGTATTTT
>17|TRBV5-1|TRBJ2-1|TRBD2
CASSLGIKASGSYEQFF
TGCGCCAGCAGCTTGGGAATAAAGGCTAGCGGGAGTTATGAGCAGTTCTTC
>17|TRBV14|TRBJ1-3|TRBD1
CASSQDRGLSSGNTIYF
TGTGCCAGCAGCCAAGATAGGGGGCTTAGCTCTGGAAACACCATATATTTT
>17|TRBV4-1|TRBJ2-5|-
CASSQESSRSSGETQYF
TGCGCCAGCAGCCAAGAGTCTAGTAGGTCCAGTGGGGAGACCCAGTACTTC